This TCR beta chain was recovered during a study of T-cell memory formation after mild COVID-19. Broader study findings: A subset of responding clones appeared in pre-infection memory, suggesting cross-reactive memory joined.

This CDR3 has 12 residues. Trimming shortened V by 10 bases and J by 3 bases, and 13 bases separated the two germline ends. Germline CDR1 is MNHEY and CDR2 is SVGEGT. With regard to this clonotype: Its antigen is not identified.

TCR alpha and TCR beta cDNA libraries carrying sample barcodes and UMIs were produced by 5'RACE using constant-segment primers. TCRdb itself ran the 5' RACE reads through MiXCR, one entry per CDR3 protein. The sample contains roughly 480,000 distinct CDR3 sequences, approximately 23% of which appear only once. The chain couples TRBV6-2 or TRBV6-3 to TRBJ2-7, with D unresolved. This TCR derives from an adult woman who had mild COVID-19 (a few samples of this study predate the infection). Cell type and time point are not known. The sequenced material came from PBMCs or a T cell subset sorted from them (not recorded which). In DNA form, the CDR3 reads TGTGCCACCAAGACCGCCATCTACGAGCAGTACTTC. Translation gives CATKTAIYEQYF.